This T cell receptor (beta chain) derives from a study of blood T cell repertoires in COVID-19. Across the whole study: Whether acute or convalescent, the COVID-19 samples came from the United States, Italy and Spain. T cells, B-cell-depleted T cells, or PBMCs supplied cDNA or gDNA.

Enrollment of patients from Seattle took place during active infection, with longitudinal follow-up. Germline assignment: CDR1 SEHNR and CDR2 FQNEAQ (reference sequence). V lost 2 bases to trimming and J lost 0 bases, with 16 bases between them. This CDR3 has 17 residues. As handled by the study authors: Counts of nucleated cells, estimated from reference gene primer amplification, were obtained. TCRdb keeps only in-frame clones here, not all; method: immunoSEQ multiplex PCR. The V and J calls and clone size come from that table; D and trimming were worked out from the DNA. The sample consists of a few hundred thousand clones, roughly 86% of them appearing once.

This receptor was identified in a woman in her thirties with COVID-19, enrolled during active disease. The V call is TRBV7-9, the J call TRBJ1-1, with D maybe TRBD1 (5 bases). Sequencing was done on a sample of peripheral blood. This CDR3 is CASSLRGLASMNTEAFF. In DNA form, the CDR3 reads TGTGCCAGCAGCTTAAGGGGCCTGGCCTCCATGAACACTGAAGCTTTCTTT.